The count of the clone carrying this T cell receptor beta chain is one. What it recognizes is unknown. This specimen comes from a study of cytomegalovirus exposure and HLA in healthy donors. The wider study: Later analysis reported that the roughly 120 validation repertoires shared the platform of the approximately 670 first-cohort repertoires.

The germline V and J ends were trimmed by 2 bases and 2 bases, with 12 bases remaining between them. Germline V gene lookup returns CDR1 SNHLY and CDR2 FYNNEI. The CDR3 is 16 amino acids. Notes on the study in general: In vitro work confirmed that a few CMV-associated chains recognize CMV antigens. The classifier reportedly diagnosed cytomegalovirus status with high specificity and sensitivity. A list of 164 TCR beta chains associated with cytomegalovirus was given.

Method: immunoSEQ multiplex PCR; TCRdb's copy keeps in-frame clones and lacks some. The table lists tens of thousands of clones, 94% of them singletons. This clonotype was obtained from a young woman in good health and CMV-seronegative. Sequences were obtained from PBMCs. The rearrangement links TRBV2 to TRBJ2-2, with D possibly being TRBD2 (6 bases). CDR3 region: CASSEFLGLNTGELFF. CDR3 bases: TGTGCCAGCAGTGAATTTCTTGGACTAAACACCGGGGAGCTGTTTTTT.